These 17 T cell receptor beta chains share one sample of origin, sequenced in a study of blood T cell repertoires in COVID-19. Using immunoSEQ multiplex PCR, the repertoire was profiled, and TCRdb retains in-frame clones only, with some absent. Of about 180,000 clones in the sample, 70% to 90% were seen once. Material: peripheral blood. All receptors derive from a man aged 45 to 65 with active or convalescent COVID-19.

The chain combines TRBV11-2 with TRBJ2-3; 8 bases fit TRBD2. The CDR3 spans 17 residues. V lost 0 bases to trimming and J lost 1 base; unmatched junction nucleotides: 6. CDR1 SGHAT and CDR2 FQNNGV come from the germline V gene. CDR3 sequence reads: CASSLDSAGGGTDTQYF. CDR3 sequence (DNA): TGTGCCAGCAGCTTAGATTCGGCGGGAGGAGGCACAGATACGCAGTATTTT.

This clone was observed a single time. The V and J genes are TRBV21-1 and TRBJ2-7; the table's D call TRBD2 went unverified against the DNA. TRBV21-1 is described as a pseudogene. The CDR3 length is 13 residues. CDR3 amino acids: CASSKVREGEQYF. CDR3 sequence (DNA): TGTGCCAGCAGCAAAGTGAGGGAGGGCGAGCAGTACTTC.

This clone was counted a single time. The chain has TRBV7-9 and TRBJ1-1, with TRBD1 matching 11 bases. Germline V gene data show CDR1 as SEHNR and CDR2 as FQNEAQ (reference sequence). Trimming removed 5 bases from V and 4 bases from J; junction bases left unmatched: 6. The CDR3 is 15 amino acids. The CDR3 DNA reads TGTGCCAGCAGCCCGTATGGGACAGGGGGCACTGAAGCTTTCTTT. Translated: CASSPYGTGGTEAFF.

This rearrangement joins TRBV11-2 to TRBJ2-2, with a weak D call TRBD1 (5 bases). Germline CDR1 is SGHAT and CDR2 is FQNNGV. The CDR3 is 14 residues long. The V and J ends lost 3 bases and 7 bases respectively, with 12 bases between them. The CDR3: CASSLVQGGGELFF. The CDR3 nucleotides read TGTGCCAGCAGCTTGGTTCAGGGCGGCGGGGAGCTGTTTTTT. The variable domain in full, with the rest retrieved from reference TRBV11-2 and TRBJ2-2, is EAGVAQSPRYKIIEKRQSVAFWCNPISGHATLYWYQQILGQGPKLLIQFQNNGVVDDSQLPKDRFSAERLKGVDSTLKIQPAKLEDSAVYLCASSLVQGGGELFFGEGSRLTVL.

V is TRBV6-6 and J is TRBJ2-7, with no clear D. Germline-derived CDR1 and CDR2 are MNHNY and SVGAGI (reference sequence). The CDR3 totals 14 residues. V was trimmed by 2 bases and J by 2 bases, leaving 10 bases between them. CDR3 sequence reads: CASSYPTVTYEQYF. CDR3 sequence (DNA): TGTGCCAGCAGTTACCCCACGGTGACCTACGAGCAGTACTTC.

The CDR3 DNA sequence: TGTGCCAGCAGCTTAGAGACTACCCTAGCCAAAAACATTCAGTACTTC. This translates into CASSLETTLAKNIQYF. The V call is TRBV13, the J call TRBJ2-4; a possible D gene is TRBD2 (5 bases). This CDR3 is built from 16 residues. With 1 base removed from V and 0 bases from J, the gap between germline ends came to 10 bases. CDR1 PRHDT and CDR2 FYEKMQ come from the germline V gene (reference sequence).

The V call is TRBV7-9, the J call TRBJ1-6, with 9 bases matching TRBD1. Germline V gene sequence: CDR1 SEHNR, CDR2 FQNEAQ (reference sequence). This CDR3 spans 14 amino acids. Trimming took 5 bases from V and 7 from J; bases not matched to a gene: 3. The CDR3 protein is CASSNGQGNSPLHF. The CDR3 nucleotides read TGTGCCAGCAGCAACGGACAGGGGAATTCACCCCTCCACTTT. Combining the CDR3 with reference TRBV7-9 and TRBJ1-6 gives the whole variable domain DTGVSQNPRHKITKRGQNVTFRCDPISEHNRLYWYRQTLGQGPEFLTYFQNEAQLEKSRLLSDRFSAERPKGSFSTLEIQRTEQGDSAMYLCASSNGQGNSPLHFGNGTRLTVT.

The CDR3 spells CASSPGTSGSWGTQYF. The CDR3 DNA follows: TGCGCCAGCAGCCCCGGGACTAGCGGGAGTTGGGGGACCCAGTACTTC. The J gene is TRBJ2-5, the V gene TRBV5-1; TRBD2 agrees at 14 bases. Germline assignment: CDR1 SGHRS and CDR2 YFSETQ. J was trimmed by 7 bases and V by 4 bases; bases with no gene match: 9. The CDR3 sequence is 16 residues long.

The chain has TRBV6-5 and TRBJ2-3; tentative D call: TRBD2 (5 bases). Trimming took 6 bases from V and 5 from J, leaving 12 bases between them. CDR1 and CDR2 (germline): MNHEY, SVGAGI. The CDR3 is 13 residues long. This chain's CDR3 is CASRSLGRDTQYF. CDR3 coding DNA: TGTGCCAGCAGATCACTAGGTCGAGATACGCAGTATTTT.

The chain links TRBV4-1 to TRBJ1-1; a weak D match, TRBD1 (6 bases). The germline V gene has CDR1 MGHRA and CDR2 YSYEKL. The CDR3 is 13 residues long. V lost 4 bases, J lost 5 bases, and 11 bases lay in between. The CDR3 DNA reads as TGCGCCAGCAGCCGCGGGGGCTGGACTGAAGCTTTCTTT. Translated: CASSRGGWTEAFF.

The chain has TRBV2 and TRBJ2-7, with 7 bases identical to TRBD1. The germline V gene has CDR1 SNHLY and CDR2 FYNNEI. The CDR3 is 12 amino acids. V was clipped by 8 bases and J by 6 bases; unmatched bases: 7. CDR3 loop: CASVRQGGEQYF. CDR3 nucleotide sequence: TGTGCCAGCGTTCGACAGGGCGGCGAGCAGTACTTC.

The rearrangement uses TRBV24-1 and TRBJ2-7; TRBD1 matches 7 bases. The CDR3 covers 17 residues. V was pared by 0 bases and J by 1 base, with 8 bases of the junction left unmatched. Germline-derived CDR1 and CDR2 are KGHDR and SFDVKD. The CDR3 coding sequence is TGTGCCACCAGTGATTTGGGGCCAGGGGGTTCGTCCTACGAGCAGTACTTC. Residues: CATSDLGPGGSSYEQYF.

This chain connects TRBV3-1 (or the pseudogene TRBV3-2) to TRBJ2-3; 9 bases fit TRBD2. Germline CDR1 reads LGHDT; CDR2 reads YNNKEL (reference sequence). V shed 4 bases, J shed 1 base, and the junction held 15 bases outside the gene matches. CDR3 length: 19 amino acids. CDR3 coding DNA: TGTGCCAGCAGCCTAGCGGGGGCGGGAGGGCCCTCGTGCACAGATACGCAGTATTTT. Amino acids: CASSLAGAGGPSCTDTQYF.

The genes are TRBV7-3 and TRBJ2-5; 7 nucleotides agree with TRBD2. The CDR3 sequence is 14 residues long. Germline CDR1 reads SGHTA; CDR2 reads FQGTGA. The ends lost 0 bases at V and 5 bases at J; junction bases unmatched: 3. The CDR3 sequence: CASSLTGGSETQYF. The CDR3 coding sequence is TGTGCCAGCAGCTTAACGGGCGGGAGTGAGACCCAGTACTTC.

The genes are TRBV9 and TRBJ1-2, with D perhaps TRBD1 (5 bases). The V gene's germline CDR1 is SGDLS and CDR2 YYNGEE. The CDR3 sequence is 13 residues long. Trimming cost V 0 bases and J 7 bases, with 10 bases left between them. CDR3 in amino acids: CASSVEGVGGYTF. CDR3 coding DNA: TGTGCCAGCAGCGTAGAAGGGGTGGGTGGCTACACCTTC.

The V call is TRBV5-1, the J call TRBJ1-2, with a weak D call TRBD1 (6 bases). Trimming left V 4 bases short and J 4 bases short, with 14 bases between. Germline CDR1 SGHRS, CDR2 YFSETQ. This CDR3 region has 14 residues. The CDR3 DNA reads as TGCGCCAGCAGCGAGGGGGTCAACCTCTATGGCTACACCTTC. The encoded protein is CASSEGVNLYGYTF.

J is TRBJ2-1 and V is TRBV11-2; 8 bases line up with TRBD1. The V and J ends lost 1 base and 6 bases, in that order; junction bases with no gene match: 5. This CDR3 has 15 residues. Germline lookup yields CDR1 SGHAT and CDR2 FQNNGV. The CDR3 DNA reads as TGTGCCAGCAGCTTAGGGCAGGGGGCGGGCAATGAGCAGTTCTTC. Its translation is CASSLGQGAGNEQFF.